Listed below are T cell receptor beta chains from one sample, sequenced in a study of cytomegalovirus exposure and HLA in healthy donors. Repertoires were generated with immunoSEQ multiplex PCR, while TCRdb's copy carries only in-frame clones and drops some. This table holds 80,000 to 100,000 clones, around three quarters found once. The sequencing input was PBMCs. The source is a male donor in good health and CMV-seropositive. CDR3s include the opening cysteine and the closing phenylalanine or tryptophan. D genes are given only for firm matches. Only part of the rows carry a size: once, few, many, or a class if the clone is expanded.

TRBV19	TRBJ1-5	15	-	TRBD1	TGTGCCAGTAGTACGACAGGGATGGGCAATCAGCCCCAGCATTTT	CASSTTGMGNQPQHF
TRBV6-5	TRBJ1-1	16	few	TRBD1	TGTGCCAGCAGTTACTCAACAGGGGTCCAGAACACTGAAGCTTTCTTT	CASSYSTGVQNTEAFF
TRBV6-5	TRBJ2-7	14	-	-	TGTGCCAGCAGTTACAACGGGGGACCCTACGAGCAGTACTTC	CASSYNGGPYEQYF
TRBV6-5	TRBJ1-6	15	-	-	TGTGCCAGCAGTACCCGGGAGGGAGCCAATTCACCCCTCCACTTT	CASSTREGANSPLHF
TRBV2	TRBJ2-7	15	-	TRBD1	TGTGCCAGCAGAGCCGACAGGGGGGAGGTCTACGAGCAGTACTTC	CASRADRGEVYEQYF
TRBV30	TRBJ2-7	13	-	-	TGTGCCTGGACAGGGGTGCCGTCCTACGAGCAGTACTTC	CAWTGVPSYEQYF
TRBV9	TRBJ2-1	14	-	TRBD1	TGTGCCAGCAGCGTAGAGACAGGGGGATATGAGCAGTTCTTC	CASSVETGGYEQFF
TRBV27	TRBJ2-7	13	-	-	TGTGCCAGCAGTCAGGCCCGTACCTACGAGCAGTACTTC	CASSQARTYEQYF
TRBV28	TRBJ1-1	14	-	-	TGTGCCAGCAGTTCCGCTTCAGGAGGACGTGAAGCTTTCTTT	CASSSASGGREAFF
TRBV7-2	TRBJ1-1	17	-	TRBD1	TGTGCCAGCAGCTTAGAATTTTGGGACAGGTCGAACACTGAAGCTTTCTTT	CASSLEFWDRSNTEAFF
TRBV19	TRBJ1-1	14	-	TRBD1	TGTGCCAGTAGTATAGAACAGGGGAGCACTGAAGCTTTCTTT	CASSIEQGSTEAFF
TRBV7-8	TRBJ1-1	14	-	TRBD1	TGTGCCAGCAGCACGTTACAGGGGGCGACTGAAGCTTTCTTT	CASSTLQGATEAFF
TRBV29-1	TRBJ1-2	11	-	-	TGCAGCGTTGAAGTGGGGGGTGGCTACACCTTC	CSVEVGGGYTF
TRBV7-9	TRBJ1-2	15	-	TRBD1	TGTGCCAGCAGCCCCAAGGACAGGGCGAACTATGGCTACACCTTC	CASSPKDRANYGYTF
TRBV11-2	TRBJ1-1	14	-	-	TGTGCCAGCAGCTCCCGGACAGCGAACACTGAAGCTTTCTTT	CASSSRTANTEAFF
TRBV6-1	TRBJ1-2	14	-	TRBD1	TGTGCCAGCAGTGAACGGGGCAGGGGGTATGGCTACACCTTC	CASSERGRGYGYTF
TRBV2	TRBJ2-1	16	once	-	TGTGCCAGCAGTGAATTTTGGGGGCCCAATGGCAATGAGCAGTTCTTC	CASSEFWGPNGNEQFF
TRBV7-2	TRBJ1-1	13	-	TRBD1	TGTGCCAGCAGGCTCACAGGGGGCACTGAAGCTTTCTTT	CASRLTGGTEAFF
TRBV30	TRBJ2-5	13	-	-	TGTGCCTGGACCGGCACGACAAAAGAGACCCAGTACTTC	CAWTGTTKETQYF
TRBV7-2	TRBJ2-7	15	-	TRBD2	TGTGCCAGCAGCTTAGAGGCTAGCGGGGGGGGCGAGCAGTACTTC	CASSLEASGGGEQYF
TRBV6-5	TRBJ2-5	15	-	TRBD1	TGTGCCAGCAGCCGGACAGGGGGAAGAGAAGAGACCCAGTACTTC	CASSRTGGREETQYF
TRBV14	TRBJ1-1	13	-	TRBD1	TGTGCCAGCACACGACAGGGGAACACTGAAGCTTTCTTT	CASTRQGNTEAFF
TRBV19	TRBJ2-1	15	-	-	TGTGCCAGTAGGCAGGTCGGTGAGTCCTACAATGAGCAGTTCTTC	CASRQVGESYNEQFF
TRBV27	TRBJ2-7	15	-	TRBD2	TGTGCCAGCACCCCCACCGCGGGGGGGTTCTACGAGCAGTACTTC	CASTPTAGGFYEQYF
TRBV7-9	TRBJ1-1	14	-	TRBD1	TGTGCCAGCAGGATACAGGGGCTCGGCACTGAAGCTTTCTTT	CASRIQGLGTEAFF
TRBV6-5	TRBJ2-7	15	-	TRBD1	TGTGCCAGCAGTTACCGGGGACAGGGGATGTACGAGCAGTACTTC	CASSYRGQGMYEQYF
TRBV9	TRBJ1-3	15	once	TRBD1	TGTGCCAGCAGCGTCGACAGGGGCTCTGGAAACACCATATATTTT	CASSVDRGSGNTIYF
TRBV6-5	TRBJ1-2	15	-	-	TGTGCCAGCAGTTACCTCGGGGAGGATGACTATGGCTACACCTTC	CASSYLGEDDYGYTF